The entry that follows covers one T cell receptor beta chain sequence. Which antigen it targets is not known. Per-base quality was not reported, and no clone a single base away is much larger than it. The sample comes from a study of cytomegalovirus exposure and HLA in healthy donors (dated by TCRdb to about 2017). Concerning the study at large: In an earlier analysis of some 550 of the donors, 250 to 350 Gb of sequence data and some 120 million unique TCR beta sequences from 150 million to 200 million T cells were reported. Every discovery cohort repertoire had been produced on one sequencing platform. The number of donors typed differed by locus, with about 629-630 for A, B, C, DRB1 and DQB1, roughly 520 for DQA1, some 570 for DPA1, and over 400 for DPB1. Rather than drawing on any new phenotypic data, the later analysis identified candidate immune exposures from TCR beta sequences and the way those sequences occurred across donors. Roughly five DR-DQ haplotypes were treated as single units for association and clustering because of strong linkage in the cohort. About 280 gigabases of sequencing data and roughly 80 million unique TCR sequences made up an early release that covered approximately 620 HLA-typed donors. The study aimed to test whether cataloging public T cell receptors could reveal signatures of past pathogen exposure. A later genetic analysis used genome-wide SNP genotypes for 398 of the 666 donors, treating that subset as a discovery cohort. The T cell repertoires of roughly 660 subjects were profiled by immunosequencing and related to cytomegalovirus serostatus. Alongside the repertoire data, information on donor age, sex, ethnicity and CMV serostatus was compiled. In addition to the first cohort of 650 to 750 subjects, a separate validation cohort of under 150 different subjects was used. Of the 350 to 400 genotyped donors, about 80% fell in the genetic ancestry cluster associated with self-reported Caucasian donors. Both class I and class II loci were covered by HLA typing, at four-digit resolution. In a later analysis, previously published TCR beta repertoires from some 640 donors were re-analyzed and high-resolution HLA genotyping was added so that TCR occurrence patterns could be studied. On average, roughly 250,000 unique TCR beta nucleotide sequences were sequenced per donor among some 430 genotyped donors of the cohort, with about 19% of those sequences being non-productive. To predict cytomegalovirus infection status, the study combined high-throughput TCR immunosequencing, statistical association of individual TCRs with disease status, and machine learning. An earlier analysis of 587 of the donors used high-throughput TCR beta sequencing to judge whether each TCR beta V gene segment behaved as functional or pseudogenic.

What the research found in general, with its limitations: In both the original and validation cohorts, the classifier was reported to diagnose cytomegalovirus status with high specificity and sensitivity. An earlier analysis of several hundred of the donors showed that most TCR beta V segments appeared in productive rearrangements either about 90% or about 30% of the time, which broadly matched IMGT annotations. According to a later analysis, TCR association rates differed among HLA loci, with DRB1 alleles showing the most associated TCRs and HLA-C alleles showing the fewest. A cluster of highly shared sequence variants was judged likely to represent a technical artifact of the sequencing pipeline. A later genetic analysis associated a missense DCLRE1C variant with V-gene and J-gene trimming of TCR beta chains, and an independent cohort replicated the association. Because some donors lacked HLA typing at each locus, the association tests relied only on the typed subset. The cohort was sequenced for TCR beta chains only, and without alpha or paired-chain data the features that could be detected were limited. A later analysis associated about 18,000 TCR beta sequences with specific HLA alleles at a false discovery rate of 0.05. Fewer than 20 rarely observed V segments, including chromosome 9 orphons, were excluded from the earlier analysis of several hundred of the donors because counts were too low. Sequencing depth was assumed to be roughly uniform across donors in the presence/absence analyses, though that assumption may not hold. Linkage disequilibrium might explain the correlated functional status among segregating V segments, but an unknown experimental factor could not be excluded. A later analysis found that most CMV-associated TCR beta chains appeared HLA-restricted, with HLA associations seemingly driven largely by CMV exposure. The study gave a list of 150 to 200 TCR beta chains associated with cytomegalovirus. When HLA alleles, especially DR and DQ, strongly co-occurred, attributing TCR associations to individual alleles was difficult. Some IMGT-functional V segments, including TRBV6-2 and TRBV6-3, could not be distinguished by the 87-base-pair reads and were therefore excluded. In a later analysis, several top co-occurrence clusters were reported to appear linked to parvovirus B19, influenza, CMV and Epstein-Barr virus. In a later genetic analysis, fewer N-insertions in productive TCRs were reported among donors in an Asian-associated ancestry cluster than the roughly 700-donor mean. It was suggested by the authors that the approach could potentially be generalized to other disease states and immunological phenotypes. A later analysis found that HLA-associated TCR beta chains were more clonally expanded and had lower generation probabilities than equally common non-associated chains. Most TCR sequences were seen in very few donors, while some public TCRs were found in many individuals. A further reported finding was that TCR beta sequences accurately predicted the HLA-A and HLA-B alleles for most subjects in the first cohort. CMV serostatus was the only immune exposure information available for the cohort. In vitro tests confirmed that a few of the cytomegalovirus-associated TCR beta chains recognize cytomegalovirus antigens.

The V end gives up 3 bases and the J end 4 bases, leaving 3 bases in the junction not matched to a gene. In the germline V gene, CDR1 corresponds to SNHLY and CDR2 to FYNNEI. The CDR3 runs 14 amino acids, cysteine and phenylalanine included. Left in the record is the CDR3 DNA by itself, 42 bases read in frame from the first base. Libraries were prepared through the immunoSEQ multiplex PCR assay. A mixture of 60 forward primers for TCR Vbeta segments and 13 reverse primers for TCR Jbeta segments was used in the multiplex PCR. Amplification of the CDR3 region of rearranged TCR beta genes was performed with a multiplex PCR assay on genomic DNA. The Illumina HiSeq System was used to sequence the amplified TCR beta libraries as 87-base-pair reads. As for the authors' bioinformatics: Across the 500 to 700 repertoires, a later analysis counted about 81 million unique TCR beta chains, around 11 million of which were shared by at least two donors. Raw reads were error-corrected and collapsed into unique sequences by a nearest-neighbor algorithm in which closely related sequences were merged to remove PCR and sequencing errors. To assign V, D and J gene segments, CDR3 sequences were aligned to IMGT reference sequences. For a sequence to be retained, a match of at least six nucleotides was required to both a V gene segment and a J gene segment. Rearrangements were called productive when the CDR3 lacked stop codons and stayed in frame with V and J; all others were non-productive. CDR3 was defined by IMGT convention, running from the second conserved V-encoded cysteine to the conserved J-encoded phenylalanine. The earlier analysis of 500 to 650 of the donors excluded any sequence lacking an unambiguous match to a single V gene segment. In an earlier analysis of 500 to 750 of the donors, V segments were called functional above 56.7% productive rearrangements and were called segregating when the between-donor standard deviation exceeded 5%. A statistical classification framework was developed to diagnose cytomegalovirus status using the catalog of TCR beta chain sequences. A later analysis assigned V and J genes by comparing TCR nucleotide sequences with IMGT/GENE-DB human TR gene sequences. A later analysis assigned CDR3 sequences and most-parsimonious VDJ recombination scenarios with the TCRdist pipeline. A later analysis defined each TCR beta chain by its CDR3 amino acid sequence plus V-gene family, and excluded reads lacking a unique V-gene family. To address suspected cross-contamination and a sequencing artifact, a later analysis removed approximately 600 highly shared, low-generation-probability nucleotide sequences. For each public chain, a later analysis derived a clonal expansion index from normalized ranks of inferred template counts within each repertoire. A later analysis computed generation probabilities with a VDJ recombination model fitted to out-of-frame rearrangements, and checked the results against IGoR. A later analysis scored TCR-TCR, TCR-HLA and TCR-CMV co-occurrence with hypergeometric tests, applying a repertoire-size bias correction to TCR pairs. A later analysis estimated false discovery rates by permuting HLA or CMV assignments 20 times. In a later analysis, co-occurring TCRs were grouped using DBSCAN, and TCRdist sequence similarity was added for clustering within HLA-allele-positive subsets. For co-occurrence clustering, repertoires with fewer than 30,000 or more than 120,000 public chains were excluded, along with about five repertoires with anomalous nucleotide sharing. In TCRdb, the immuneACCESS table is reduced to in-frame sequences with V and J assigned. These tables do not hold every clone; where another copy was compared, an unresolved V gene accounts for under half, and the others remain unexplained. V, J and clone size derive from that table, while D and trimming were established from the DNA sequence. The sample records roughly 180,000 clones, around four fifths of which are singletons. Jointly, the top ten make up about 13% of the sample.

The cohort consisted of hundreds of healthy bone marrow donors. At the time of sampling, every cohort member was nominally healthy, though immune exposures that went unrecorded were likely present. The donor tested CMV seropositive, placing the donor among the 290 or so seropositive members of the cohort. Every donor gave a peripheral blood sample, and the peripheral blood mononuclear cells from that sample were used for TCR beta sequencing. The Qiagen DNeasy Blood Extraction Kit was used to extract genomic DNA from the blood cell samples. This receptor chain uses TRBV2 and TRBJ2-3; 8 of the junction bases match TRBD2. The clonotype comes from a woman between 50 and 59 years old in good health and CMV-seropositive. Sequencing was carried out using PBMCs. The CDR3 region: CASSETGGSDTQYF. The nucleotides are TGTGCCAGCAGTGAGACGGGGGGGTCAGATACGCAGTATTTT.